The rows below give T cell receptor beta chains drawn from one sample of a study of vaccination effects on CD4 cells after COVID-19. Method: immunoSEQ multiplex PCR; TCRdb's copy keeps in-frame clones and lacks some. The table includes about 32,000 clones, around 70% detected once. No antigen has been assigned to these receptors. The sample in question was CD4+ T cells from PBMCs cultured with HCoV-229E spike peptides, obtained after COVID-19 vaccination. The receptors stem from a human donor who received a COVID-19 vaccine. CDR3s include the opening cysteine and the closing phenylalanine or tryptophan. A D gene is named only where the DNA matches it firmly. For some rows the clone size is stated as once, few or many, or as a class when expanded; others skip it.

TRBJ1-1,-,TRBV6-1,TRBD1,TGTGCCAGCAGTGAAAACCGACAGGGGAAAGCTTTCTTT,CASSENRQGKAFF
TRBJ2-5,-,TRBV7-9,TRBD2,TGTGCCAGCAGCGCCCGACTAGCGGGAGCAGAGACCCAGTACTTC,CASSARLAGAETQYF
TRBJ1-1,-,TRBV9,-,TGTGCCAGCACTCCGGGTTCGGGGACCGCTATAACTGAAGCTTTCTTT,CASTPGSGTAITEAFF
TRBJ2-2,-,TRBV5-1,-,TGCGCCAGCAGCTTTCTAGGGCCCGCGACGAACACCGGGGAGCTGTTTTTT,CASSFLGPATNTGELFF
TRBJ1-2,-,TRBV6-5,-,TGTGCCAGCAGTCTACAGGGTTACTATGGCTACACCTTC,CASSLQGYYGYTF
TRBJ1-1,-,TRBV9,-,TGTGCCAGCAGCGTAGACAGGGTGGACACTGAAGCTTTCTTT,CASSVDRVDTEAFF
TRBJ1-1,-,TRBV19,-,TGTGCCAGTGCCCCCCAGGGCAGACCGAACACTGAAGCTTTCTTT,CASAPQGRPNTEAFF
TRBJ1-3,-,TRBV18,-,TGTGCCAGCTCACCATATCGTGACCCGGGAAACACCATATATTTT,CASSPYRDPGNTIYF
TRBJ2-7,-,TRBV5-1,-,TGCGCCAGCAGCTTGGAGTCAGGGGCCTACGAGCAGTACTTC,CASSLESGAYEQYF
TRBJ1-4,once,TRBV6-6,TRBD1,TGTGCCAGCAGTCGAAAAGTGGGACAGAGCTCTTGGGAAAAACTGTTTTTT,CASSRKVGQSSWEKLFF
TRBJ1-4,-,TRBV3-1/TRBV3-2,TRBD1,TGTGCCAGCAGCCCCCGACAGGGAGGGCGAGAAAAACTGTTTTTT,CASSPRQGGREKLFF
TRBJ2-7,-,TRBV5-4,-,TGTGCCAGCAGCGGAGGTGGGCCTACCTACGAGCAGTACTTC,CASSGGGPTYEQYF
TRBJ1-2,few,TRBV19,-,TGTGCCAGTAGTATAGTAGCGGGTGAGAACTATGGCTACACCTTC,CASSIVAGENYGYTF
TRBJ1-6,few,TRBV14,-,TGTGCCAGCAGCCGGTGGGCGGGGAATTCACCCCTCCACTTT,CASSRWAGNSPLHF
TRBJ1-5,-,TRBV2,-,TGTGCCACCGATGGAGGGCTGGGACAGCCCCAGCATTTT,CATDGGLGQPQHF
TRBJ1-2,once,TRBV20-1,-,TGCAGTGCTGGGAGGGAGGATGGCTACACCTTC,CSAGREDGYTF
TRBJ2-5,-,TRBV7-9,TRBD1,TGTGCCAGCAGCTTACTGGCAGGGGGCTTCGAGACCCAGTACTTC,CASSLLAGGFETQYF
TRBJ2-3,-,TRBV18,TRBD2,TGTGCCAGCTCACCACTCGGACTAGCGGGAGCAGATACGCAGTATTTT,CASSPLGLAGADTQYF
TRBJ2-7,-,TRBV5-6,-,TGTGCCAGCAGCTTGGGGCCAGGAAGCTACGAGCAGTACTTC,CASSLGPGSYEQYF
TRBJ1-5,-,TRBV5-1,TRBD1,TGCGCCAGCAGCTTGGCAGGGGGCGATCAGCCCCAGCATTTT,CASSLAGGDQPQHF
TRBJ2-5,-,TRBV19,TRBD2,TGTGCCAGTAGTCCCGAAAGACTAGCGGGAGGCCGGGAGACCCAGTACTTC,CASSPERLAGGRETQYF
TRBJ1-5,-,TRBV2,TRBD1,TGTGCCAGCAGTGAAGTGAGGGGGCTGCAGCCCCAGCATTTT,CASSEVRGLQPQHF
TRBJ2-7,-,TRBV5-1,TRBD2,TGCGCCAGCAGCCCGGGAGGTTACGAGCAGTACTTC,CASSPGGYEQYF
TRBJ2-3,once,TRBV7-8,-,TGTGCCAGCAGCTTAGAAGAGTGGTGGGAAACAGATACGCAGTATTTT,CASSLEEWWETDTQYF
TRBJ2-5,-,TRBV7-6,-,TGTGCCAGCAGCACACTAGACAGGAACCAAGAGACCCAGTACTTC,CASSTLDRNQETQYF
TRBJ2-1,-,TRBV24-1,-,TGTGCCACCAGTGATTCTATAGGGGGGCTTTACTCCTACAATGAGCAGTTCTTC,CATSDSIGGLYSYNEQFF
TRBJ2-7,-,TRBV6-6,-,TGTGCCAGCAGTTACGGGGGGAGCACCTACGAGCAGTACTTC,CASSYGGSTYEQYF
TRBJ1-5,-,TRBV30,TRBD1,TGTGCCTGGAGCCGGGACAGGGGAGGCCAGCCCCAGCATTTT,CAWSRDRGGQPQHF
TRBJ2-6,-,TRBV25-1,TRBD1,TGTGCCAGCAGTCCACGACAGGGGTCTTTCTCTGGGGCCAACGTCCTGACTTTC,CASSPRQGSFSGANVLTF
TRBJ2-5,-,TRBV27,TRBD2,TGTGCCAGCAGACTAGCGGGAGGGAAAAAAGAGACCCAGTACTTC,CASRLAGGKKETQYF
TRBJ1-2,-,TRBV4-2,TRBD1,TGTGCCAGCAGCCAAGGTCACGGACAGGACGTGGAGGGCTACACCTTC,CASSQGHGQDVEGYTF
TRBJ1-1,-,TRBV4-1,-,TGCGCCAGCAGCCAAGATTTAGGACTGTTCACTGAAGCTTTCTTT,CASSQDLGLFTEAFF
TRBJ2-2,-,TRBV2,-,TGTGCCAGCAGTGAGGGTGTCGCCGGGGAGCTGTTTTTT,CASSEGVAGELFF
TRBJ2-7,-,TRBV4-2,TRBD2,TGTGCCAGCAGCCAGGCTTCGTGGGGCGGGAGCTCCTACGAGCAGTACTTC,CASSQASWGGSSYEQYF
TRBJ1-1,few,TRBV4-1,-,TGCGCCAGCAGCCCCATCCTTGGCAGGGCCCAGAACACTGAAGCTTTCTTT,CASSPILGRAQNTEAFF
TRBJ1-2,-,TRBV27,-,TGTGCCAGCAGTTTACAAGGGGAGAGCTATGGCTACACCTTC,CASSLQGESYGYTF
TRBJ2-5,-,TRBV5-1,-,TGCGCCAGCAGCTTGGTGGGGGCGCGAGAAGAGACCCAGTACTTC,CASSLVGAREETQYF
TRBJ1-5,-,TRBV11-2,TRBD1,TGTGCCAGCAGCTTAGCAGGGGGCGGCAATCAGCCCCAGCATTTT,CASSLAGGGNQPQHF
TRBJ2-7,few,TRBV2,-,TGTGCCAGCAGTCCCCCCCTGGACCTTAACGAGCAGTACTTC,CASSPPLDLNEQYF
TRBJ2-1,-,TRBV4-2,TRBD2,TGTGCCAGCAGCCAATCGACTAGCGGGAGGGCCTTTTCAAACAATGAGCAGTTCTTC,CASSQSTSGRAFSNNEQFF
TRBJ1-5,few,TRBV4-1,-,TGCGCCAGCAGCCAACCCCCCGGGACTTTCTCAAATCAGCCCCAGCATTTT,CASSQPPGTFSNQPQHF
TRBJ2-2,-,TRBV4-1,TRBD1,TGCGCCAGCAGCCAAGGCCAGGGGGTCACCGGGGAGCTGTTTTTT,CASSQGQGVTGELFF
TRBJ2-1,-,TRBV18,-,TGTGCCAGCTCACCGGGGACGGTAACAAACAATGAGCAGTTCTTC,CASSPGTVTNNEQFF
TRBJ2-1,-,TRBV18,-,TGTGCCAGCTCACCGCCGCAGCGCCGTGGGAATGAGCAGTTCTTC,CASSPPQRRGNEQFF
TRBJ1-3,once,TRBV18,-,TGTGCCAGCTCACCGAGCACAGGGTTAAACACCATATATTTT,CASSPSTGLNTIYF